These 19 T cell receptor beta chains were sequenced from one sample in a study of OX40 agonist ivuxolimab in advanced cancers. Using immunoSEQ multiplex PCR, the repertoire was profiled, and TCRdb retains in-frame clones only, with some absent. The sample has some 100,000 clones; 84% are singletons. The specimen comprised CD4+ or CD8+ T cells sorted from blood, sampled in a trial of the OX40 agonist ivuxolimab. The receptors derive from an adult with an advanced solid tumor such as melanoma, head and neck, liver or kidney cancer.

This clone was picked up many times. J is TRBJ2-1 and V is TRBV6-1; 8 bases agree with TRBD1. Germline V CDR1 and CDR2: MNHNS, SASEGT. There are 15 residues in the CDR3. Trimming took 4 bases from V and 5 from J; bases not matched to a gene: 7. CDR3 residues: CASSGQGRSNNEQFF. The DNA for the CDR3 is TGTGCCAGCAGTGGACAGGGGCGGTCCAACAATGAGCAGTTCTTC.

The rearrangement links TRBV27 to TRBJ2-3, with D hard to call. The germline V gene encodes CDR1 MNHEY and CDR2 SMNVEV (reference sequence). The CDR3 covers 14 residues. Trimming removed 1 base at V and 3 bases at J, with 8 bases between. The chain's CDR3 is CASSLLGNTDTQYF. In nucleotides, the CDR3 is TGTGCCAGCAGTTTATTGGGGAATACAGATACGCAGTATTTT.

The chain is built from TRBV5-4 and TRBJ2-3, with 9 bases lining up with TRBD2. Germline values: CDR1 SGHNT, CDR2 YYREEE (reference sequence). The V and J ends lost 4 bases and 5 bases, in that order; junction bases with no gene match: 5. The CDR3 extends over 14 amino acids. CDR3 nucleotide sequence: TGTGCCAGCAGCCCCGGGACTAGCTTAGATACGCAGTATTTT. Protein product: CASSPGTSLDTQYF.

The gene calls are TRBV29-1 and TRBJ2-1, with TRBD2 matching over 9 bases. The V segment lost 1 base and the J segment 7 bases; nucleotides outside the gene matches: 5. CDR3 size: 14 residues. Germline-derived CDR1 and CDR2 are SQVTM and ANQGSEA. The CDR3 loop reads CSVEVAGVENEQFF. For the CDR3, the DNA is TGCAGCGTTGAAGTAGCGGGAGTAGAGAATGAGCAGTTCTTC.

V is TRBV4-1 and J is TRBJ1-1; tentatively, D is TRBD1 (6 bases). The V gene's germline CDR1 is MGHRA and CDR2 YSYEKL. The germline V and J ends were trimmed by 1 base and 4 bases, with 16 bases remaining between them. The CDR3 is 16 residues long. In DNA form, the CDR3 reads TGCGCCAGCAGCCAAGCCTCCAGGGGAGCGGTCACTGAAGCTTTCTTT. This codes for CASSQASRGAVTEAFF.

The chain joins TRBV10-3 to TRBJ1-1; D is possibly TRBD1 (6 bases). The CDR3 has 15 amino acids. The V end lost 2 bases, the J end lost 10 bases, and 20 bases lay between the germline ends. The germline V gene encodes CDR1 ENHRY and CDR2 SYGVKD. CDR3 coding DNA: TGTGCCATCAGTGAGCTTCAGGGCGAGGCAGGGGTAGCTTTCTTT. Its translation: CAISELQGEAGVAFF.

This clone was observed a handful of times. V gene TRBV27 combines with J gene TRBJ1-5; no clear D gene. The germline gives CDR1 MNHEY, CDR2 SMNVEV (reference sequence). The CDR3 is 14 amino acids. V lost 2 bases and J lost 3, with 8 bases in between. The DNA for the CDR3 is TGTGCCAGCAGTTTAGACCCCAACAATCAGCCCCAGCATTTT. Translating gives CASSLDPNNQPQHF.

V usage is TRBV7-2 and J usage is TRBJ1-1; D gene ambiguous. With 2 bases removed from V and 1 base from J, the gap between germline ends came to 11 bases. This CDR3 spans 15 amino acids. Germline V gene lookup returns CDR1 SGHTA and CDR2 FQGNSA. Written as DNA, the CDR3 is TGTGCCAGCAGCTTAAGAGGGCCAACGAACACTGAAGCTTTCTTT. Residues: CASSLRGPTNTEAFF.

The DNA for the CDR3 is TGTGCCAGCAGCTTAAGGACTAGCGGCTTCAATGAGCAGTTCTTC. Amino acid sequence: CASSLRTSGFNEQFF. The V and J genes are TRBV7-9 and TRBJ2-1; 10 nucleotides line up with TRBD2. From germline, CDR1 is SEHNR and CDR2 FQNEAQ (reference sequence). The CDR3 is 15 residues long. J gave up 6 bases and V 2 bases, and 4 bases lay outside the gene matches.

CDR3 loop: CASSPPGGTEAFF. DNA for the CDR3: TGCGCCAGCAGTCCCCCCGGGGGAACTGAAGCTTTCTTT. The gene calls are TRBV5-1 and TRBJ1-1, with a tentative D call TRBD1 (5 bases). Germline CDR1 and CDR2: SGHRS and YFSETQ. The germline V and J ends were trimmed by 5 bases and 5 bases, with 13 bases remaining between them. CDR3 size: 13 residues.

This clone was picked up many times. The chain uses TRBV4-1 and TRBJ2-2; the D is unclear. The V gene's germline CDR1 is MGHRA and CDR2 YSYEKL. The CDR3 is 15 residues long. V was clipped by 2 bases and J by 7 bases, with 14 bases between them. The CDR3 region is CASSQPDGGRGELFF. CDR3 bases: TGCGCCAGCAGCCAACCTGACGGCGGCCGCGGGGAGCTGTTTTTT.

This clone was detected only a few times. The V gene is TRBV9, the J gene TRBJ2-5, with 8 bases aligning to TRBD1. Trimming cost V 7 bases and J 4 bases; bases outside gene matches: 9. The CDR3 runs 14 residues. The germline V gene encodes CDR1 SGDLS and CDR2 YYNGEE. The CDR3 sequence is CASGRTGRRETQYF. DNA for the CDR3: TGTGCCAGCGGAAGGACAGGGCGGCGAGAGACCCAGTACTTC.

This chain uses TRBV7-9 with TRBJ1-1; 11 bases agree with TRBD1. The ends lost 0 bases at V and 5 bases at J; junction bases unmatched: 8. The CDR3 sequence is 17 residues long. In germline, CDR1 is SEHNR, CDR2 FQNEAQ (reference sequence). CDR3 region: CASSLARGTGGWTEAFF. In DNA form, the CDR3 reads TGTGCCAGCAGCTTAGCGCGGGGGACAGGGGGGTGGACTGAAGCTTTCTTT.

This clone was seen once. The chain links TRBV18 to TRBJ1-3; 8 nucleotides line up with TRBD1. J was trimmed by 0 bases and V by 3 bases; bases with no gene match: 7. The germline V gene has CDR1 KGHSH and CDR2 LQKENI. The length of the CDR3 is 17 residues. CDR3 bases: TGTGCCAGCTCACCGGGACAGGCGGGCCTCTCTGGAAACACCATATATTTT. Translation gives CASSPGQAGLSGNTIYF.

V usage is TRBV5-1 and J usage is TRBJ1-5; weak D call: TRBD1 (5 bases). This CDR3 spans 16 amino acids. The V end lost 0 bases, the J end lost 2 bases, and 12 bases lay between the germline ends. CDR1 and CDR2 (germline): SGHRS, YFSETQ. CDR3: CASSLGPGRGNQPQHF. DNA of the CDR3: TGCGCCAGCAGCTTGGGCCCAGGGCGAGGCAATCAGCCCCAGCATTTT.

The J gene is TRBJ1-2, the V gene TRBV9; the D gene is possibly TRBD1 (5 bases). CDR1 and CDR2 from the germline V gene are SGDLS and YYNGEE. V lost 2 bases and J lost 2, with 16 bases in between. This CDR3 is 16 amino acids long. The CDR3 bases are TGTGCCAGCAGCGTCGGTGACACAGGTTACAACTATGGCTACACCTTC. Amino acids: CASSVGDTGYNYGYTF.

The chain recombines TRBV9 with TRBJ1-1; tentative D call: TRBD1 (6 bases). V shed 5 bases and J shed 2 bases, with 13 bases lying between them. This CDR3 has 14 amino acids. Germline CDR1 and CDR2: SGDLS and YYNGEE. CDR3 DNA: TGTGCCAGCAGTCAAACAGGGCAAAACACTGAAGCTTTCTTT. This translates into CASSQTGQNTEAFF. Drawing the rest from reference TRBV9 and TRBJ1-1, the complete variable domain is DSGVTQTPKHLITATGQRVTLRCSPRSGDLSVYWYQQSLDQGLQFLIQYYNGEERAKGNILERFSAQQFPDLHSELNLSSLELGDSALYFCASSQTGQNTEAFFGQGTRLTVV.

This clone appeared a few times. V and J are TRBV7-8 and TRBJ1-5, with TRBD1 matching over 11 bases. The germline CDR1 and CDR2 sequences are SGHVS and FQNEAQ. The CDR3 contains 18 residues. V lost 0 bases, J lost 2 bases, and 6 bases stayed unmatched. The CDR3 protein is CASSLAGQGGAGNQPQHF. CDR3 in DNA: TGTGCCAGCAGCTTAGCGGGACAGGGGGGGGCGGGCAATCAGCCCCAGCATTTT.

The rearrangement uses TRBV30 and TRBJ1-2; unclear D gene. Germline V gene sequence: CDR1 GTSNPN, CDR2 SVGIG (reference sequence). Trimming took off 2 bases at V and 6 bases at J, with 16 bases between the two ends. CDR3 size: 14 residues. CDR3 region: CAWSYRVTSDGYTF. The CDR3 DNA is TGTGCCTGGAGTTATAGGGTGACTAGTGATGGCTACACCTTC.